This record concerns one T cell receptor beta chain sequence. What it binds is unknown. These data originate in a study of cytomegalovirus exposure and HLA in healthy donors. On the study more broadly: Researchers previously reported finding more than 100 million unique TCR beta sequences from roughly 170 million T cells. About 85 million unique TCR sequences came from HLA-typed donors in an early release. Findings and caveats of the study: TCR beta V- and J-gene trimming, according to a later analysis, was linked to a missense DCLRE1C variant.

It was with 60 Vbeta and 13 Jbeta primers that the PCR ran. Study processing details: In a later analysis, of roughly 83 million unique beta chains, roughly 9.9 million appeared in at least two donors. The repertoire was sequenced with immunoSEQ multiplex PCR; TCRdb's copy has only in-frame clones and lacks some. V, J and clone size are those of that table, while D and trimming were read from the DNA. The sample contains 200,000 or so clones, around 80% of which appear only once. CDR1 SNHLY and CDR2 FYNNEI come from the germline V gene. The CDR3 is made up of 12 amino acids. Between the trimmed V and J ends, which lost 8 bases and 4 bases, there was a span of 11 bases.

This receptor was identified in a man aged 18 to 30 in good health and CMV-seronegative. The chain uses TRBV2 and TRBJ2-5; D remains unclear. The specimen sequenced was PBMCs. CDR3 nucleotide sequence: TGTGCCAGCGAAGTAGGAGCAGAGACCCAGTACTTC. It translates to CASEVGAETQYF. Based on the CDR3 plus reference TRBV2 and TRBJ2-5, the full variable domain is EPEVTQTPSHQVTQMGQEVILRCVPISNHLYFYWYRQILGQKVEFLVSFYNNEISEKSEIFDDQFSVERPDGSNFTLKIRSTKLEDSAMYFCASEVGAETQYFGPGTRLLVL.